Listed below are T cell receptor beta chains from one sample, sequenced in a study of T-cell memory formation after mild COVID-19. TCRdb reanalysed the 5' RACE reads using MiXCR and keeps one entry per CDR3 protein. The sample carries around 320,000 distinct CDR3 sequences, 28% recorded once. Sequences were obtained from PBMCs or a T cell subset sorted from them (not recorded which). These receptors all stem from an adult woman who had mild COVID-19 (a few samples of this study predate the infection). Cell type and time point are not known. Each CDR3 is given with its conserved first and last residue. A D gene is named only where the DNA matches it firmly. Some rows have no size entry. The others give once, few or many, or a class for an expanded clone.

CDR3nt,CDR3aa,j_gene,abundance,v_gene,d_gene
TGTGCCAGCAGCTTACGGCAGGGGGCTTTCGAGCAGTACTTC,CASSLRQGAFEQYF,TRBJ2-7,few,TRBV11-2,TRBD1
TGTGCCAGCAGCCAATGGGGTGATGAGCAGTTCTTC,CASSQWGDEQFF,TRBJ2-1,.,TRBV3-1,.
TGCGCCAGCAGCCTCACTGGACTAGCCGGGTACAATGAGCAGTTCTTC,CASSLTGLAGYNEQFF,TRBJ2-1,many,TRBV5-1,TRBD2
TGTGCCAGCTCAGTCCGGGACTCTCAAGAGACCCAGTACTTC,CASSVRDSQETQYF,TRBJ2-5,.,TRBV18,.
TGTGCCAGCAGCCGCACAGGGAACGGCAATCAGCCCCAGCATTTT,CASSRTGNGNQPQHF,TRBJ1-5,.,TRBV7-9,.
TGTGCCAGCACCCCGGGGCCGAGCTATGGCTACACCTTC,CASTPGPSYGYTF,TRBJ1-2,.,TRBV25-1,.
TGTGCCACCAGTGATCATAGACAGGGCGGGGAGACCCAGTACTTC,CATSDHRQGGETQYF,TRBJ2-5,.,TRBV24-1,TRBD1
TGTGCCAGCAGCCATCGACTAGCGGGGGCCACCCAAGAGACCCAGTACTTC,CASSHRLAGATQETQYF,TRBJ2-5,.,TRBV7-6,TRBD2
TGTGCCAGTAGTATATCGGGACTAGCGGGAGAAGAAACCCAGTACTTC,CASSISGLAGEETQYF,TRBJ2-5,.,TRBV19,TRBD2
TGTGCCAGCAGTAAGCTAGCGGGAGTGTCCTACAATGAGCAGTTCTTC,CASSKLAGVSYNEQFF,TRBJ2-1,few,TRBV27,TRBD2
TGCAGTGCTAGTCTTCGGAGCTCCTACAATGAGCAGTTCTTC,CSASLRSSYNEQFF,TRBJ2-1,.,TRBV20-1,.
TGTGCCAGCAGTTCCTCCGGGACAGGGTCCTACGAGCAGTACTTC,CASSSSGTGSYEQYF,TRBJ2-7,few,TRBV27,TRBD1